Each of the 3 T cell receptor beta chains below was sequenced from the same sample in a study of OX40 agonist ivuxolimab in advanced cancers. Only in-frame clones appear in the TCRdb table, and some are missing; sequencing was by immunoSEQ multiplex PCR. This sample carries 40,000 or so clones, around 80% of them seen once, and the ten largest clones take 5% to 5.5%. The specimen was CD4+ or CD8+ T cells sorted from blood, collected in a trial of the OX40 agonist ivuxolimab. These receptors all stem from an adult with an advanced solid tumor such as melanoma, head and neck, liver or kidney cancer.

V is TRBV2 and J is TRBJ2-5; 10 positions agree with TRBD2. Germline loops: CDR1 SNHLY, CDR2 FYNNEI. This CDR3 has 17 residues. V shed 4 bases and J 7 bases; nucleotides not matched to a gene: 15. The CDR3 is CASSGGSGRGVGGTQYF. The CDR3 DNA reads TGTGCCAGCAGTGGAGGAAGCGGGAGGGGAGTGGGAGGGACCCAGTACTTC.

The chain couples TRBV4-3 to TRBJ2-3, with D perhaps matching TRBD2 (6 bases). Deletions cut 1 base from V and 6 bases from J, with 17 bases between. The germline CDR1 and CDR2 sequences are LGHNA and YSLEER. CDR3 length: 16 residues. The CDR3: CASSQGIKGAGDTQYF. CDR3 bases: TGCGCCAGCAGCCAAGGAATCAAAGGGGCGGGGGATACGCAGTATTTT.

The chain couples TRBV9 to TRBJ2-1; the D gene is possibly TRBD2 (6 bases). The germline V and J ends were trimmed by 4 bases and 5 bases, with 19 bases remaining between them. The CDR3 sequence is 16 residues long. CDR1 and CDR2 (germline): SGDLS, YYNGEE. As DNA, the CDR3 is TGTGCCAGCAGCCCTCGGGAGCAAGCTCATCACAATGAGCAGTTCTTC. Translation gives CASSPREQAHHNEQFF. The variable domain in full, completed from reference TRBV9 and TRBJ2-1, reads DSGVTQTPKHLITATGQRVTLRCSPRSGDLSVYWYQQSLDQGLQFLIQYYNGEERAKGNILERFSAQQFPDLHSELNLSSLELGDSALYFCASSPREQAHHNEQFFGPGTRLTVL.